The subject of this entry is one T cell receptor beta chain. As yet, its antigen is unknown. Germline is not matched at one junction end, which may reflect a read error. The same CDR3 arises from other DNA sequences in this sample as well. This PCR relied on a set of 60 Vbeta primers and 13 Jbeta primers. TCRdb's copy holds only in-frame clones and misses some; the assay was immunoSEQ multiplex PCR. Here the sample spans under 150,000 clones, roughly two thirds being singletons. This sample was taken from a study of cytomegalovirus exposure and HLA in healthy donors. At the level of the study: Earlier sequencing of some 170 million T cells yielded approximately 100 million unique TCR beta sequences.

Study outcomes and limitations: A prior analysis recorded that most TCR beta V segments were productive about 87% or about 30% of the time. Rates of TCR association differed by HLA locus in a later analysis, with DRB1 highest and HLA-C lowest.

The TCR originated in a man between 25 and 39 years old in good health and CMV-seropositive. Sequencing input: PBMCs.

The CDR3 coding sequence is TGTGCCAGCAGCCCCCACCTGACTCGGAACACCGGAGAGCTGTTTTTT. It yields the protein CASSPHLTRNTGELFF. This chain connects TRBV7-6 to TRBJ2-2, with D hard to call. The CDR3 runs to 16 residues. Germline V CDR1 and CDR2: SGHVS, FNYEAQ.